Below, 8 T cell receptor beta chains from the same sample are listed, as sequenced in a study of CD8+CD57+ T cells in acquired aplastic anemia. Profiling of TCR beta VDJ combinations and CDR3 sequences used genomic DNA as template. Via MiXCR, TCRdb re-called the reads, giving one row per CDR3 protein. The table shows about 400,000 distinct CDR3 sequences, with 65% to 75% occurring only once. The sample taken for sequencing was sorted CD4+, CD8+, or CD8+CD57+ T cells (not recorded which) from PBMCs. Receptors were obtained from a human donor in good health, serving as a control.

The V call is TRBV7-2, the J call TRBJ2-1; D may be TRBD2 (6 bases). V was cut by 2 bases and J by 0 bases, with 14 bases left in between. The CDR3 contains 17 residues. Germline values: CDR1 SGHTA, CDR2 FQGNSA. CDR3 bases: TGTGCCAGCAGCTTAATGAGGGCGGGGAGCTCCTACAATGAGCAGTTCTTC. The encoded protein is CASSLMRAGSSYNEQFF.

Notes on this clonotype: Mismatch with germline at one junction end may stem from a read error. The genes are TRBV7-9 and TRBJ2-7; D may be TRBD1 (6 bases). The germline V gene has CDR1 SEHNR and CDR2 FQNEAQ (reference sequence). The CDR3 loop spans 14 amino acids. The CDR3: CASSYPGGSYEKYF. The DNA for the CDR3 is TGTGCCAGCAGCTACCCTGGGGGCTCCTACGAGAAGTACTTC.

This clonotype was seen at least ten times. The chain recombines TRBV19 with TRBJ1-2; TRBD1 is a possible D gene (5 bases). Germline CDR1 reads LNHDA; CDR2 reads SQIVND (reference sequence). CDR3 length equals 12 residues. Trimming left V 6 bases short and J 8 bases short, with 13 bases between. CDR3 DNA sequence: TGTGCCAGTAGGAAGGGGAATCAGGGCTACACCTTC. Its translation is CASRKGNQGYTF.

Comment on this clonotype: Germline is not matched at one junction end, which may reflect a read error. CDR3 in DNA: TGTGCCATCCAGGAACAGGGAACACCCCTCCACTTT. It yields the protein CAIQEQGTPLHF. The chain is built from TRBV10-2 and TRBJ1-6, with a possible D match to TRBD1 (6 bases). The CDR3 length is 12 residues. Germline CDR1 reads WSHSY; CDR2 reads SAAADI.

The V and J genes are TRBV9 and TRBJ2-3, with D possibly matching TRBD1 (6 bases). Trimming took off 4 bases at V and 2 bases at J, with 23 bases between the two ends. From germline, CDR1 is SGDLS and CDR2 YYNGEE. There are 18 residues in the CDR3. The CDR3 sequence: CASSYLDRRVEFTDTQYF. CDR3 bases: TGTGCCAGCAGCTACCTGGACAGACGTGTTGAATTCACAGATACGCAGTATTTT.

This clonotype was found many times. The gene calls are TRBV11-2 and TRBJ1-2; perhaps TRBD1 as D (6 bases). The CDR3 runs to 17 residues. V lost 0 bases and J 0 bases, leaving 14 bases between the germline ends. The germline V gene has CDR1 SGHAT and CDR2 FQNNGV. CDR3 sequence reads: CASSLDMTGPANYGYTF. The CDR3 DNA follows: TGTGCCAGCAGCTTAGATATGACAGGTCCGGCTAACTATGGCTACACCTTC.

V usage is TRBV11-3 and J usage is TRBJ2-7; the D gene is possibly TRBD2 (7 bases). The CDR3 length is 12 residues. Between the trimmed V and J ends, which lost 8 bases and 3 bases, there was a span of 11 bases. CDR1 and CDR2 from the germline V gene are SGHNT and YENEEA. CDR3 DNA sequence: TGTGCCAGCTGGGGGGGCTGCTACGAGCAGTACTTC. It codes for CASWGGCYEQYF. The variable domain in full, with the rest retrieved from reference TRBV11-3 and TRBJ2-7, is EAGVVQSPRYKIIEKKQPVAFWCNPISGHNTLYWYLQNLGQGPELLIRYENEEAVDDSQLPKDRFSAERLKGVDSTLKIQPAELGDSAVYLCASWGGCYEQYFGPGTRLTVT.

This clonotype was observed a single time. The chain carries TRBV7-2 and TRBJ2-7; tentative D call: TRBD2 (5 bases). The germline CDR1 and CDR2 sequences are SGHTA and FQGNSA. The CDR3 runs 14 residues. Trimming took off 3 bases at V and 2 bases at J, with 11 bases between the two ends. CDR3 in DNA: TGTGCCAGCAGCTTTTCGGGAAACACCTACGAGCAGTACTTC. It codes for CASSFSGNTYEQYF. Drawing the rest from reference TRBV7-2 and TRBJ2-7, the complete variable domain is GAGVSQSPSNKVTEKGKDVELRCDPISGHTALYWYRQSLGQGLEFLIYFQGNSAPDKSGLPSDRFSAERTGGSVSTLTIQRTQQEDSAVYLCASSFSGNTYEQYFGPGTRLTVT.